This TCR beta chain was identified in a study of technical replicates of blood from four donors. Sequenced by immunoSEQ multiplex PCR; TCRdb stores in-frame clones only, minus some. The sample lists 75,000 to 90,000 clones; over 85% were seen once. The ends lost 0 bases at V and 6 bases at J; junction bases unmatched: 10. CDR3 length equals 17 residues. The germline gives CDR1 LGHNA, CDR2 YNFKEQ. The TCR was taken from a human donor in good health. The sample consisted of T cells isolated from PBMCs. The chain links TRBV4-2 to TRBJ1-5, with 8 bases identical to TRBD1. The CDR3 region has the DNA TGTGCCAGCAGCCAAGAATGGACAGGGAGTCGGCCTCAGCCCCAGCATTTT. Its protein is CASSQEWTGSRPQPQHF.